The 11 T cell receptor beta chains below come from one sample, sequenced in a study of blood T cell repertoires in COVID-19. Data came from immunoSEQ multiplex PCR; TCRdb stores just in-frame clones and leaves some out. The sample has some 170,000 clones; about 80% are singletons. Sequencing was performed on peripheral blood. These TCRs come from a woman in her seventies with acute or convalescent COVID-19.

This sequence joins TRBV18 and TRBJ1-5; the D gene is possibly TRBD1 (6 bases). Trimming cost V 3 bases and J 3 bases, with 18 bases left between them. This CDR3 is built from 17 residues. The germline V gene has CDR1 KGHSH and CDR2 LQKENI. The CDR3 spells CASSPLGRGGINQPQHF. DNA for the CDR3: TGTGCCAGCTCACCCCTCGGTAGGGGGGGGATCAATCAGCCCCAGCATTTT.

The V call is TRBV15, the J call TRBJ1-5, with 11 bases aligning to TRBD1. Germline V gene data show CDR1 as LNHNV and CDR2 as YYDKDF (reference sequence). This CDR3 is 15 amino acids long. V lost 4 bases to trimming and J lost 6 bases; unmatched junction nucleotides: 5. The CDR3 DNA reads as TGTGCCACCAGCAACTGGGACAGGGGGACTCAGCCCCAGCATTTT. It encodes CATSNWDRGTQPQHF.

The chain has TRBV27 and TRBJ2-1; 14 positions match TRBD2. J lost 0 bases, V lost 3 bases, and 4 bases had no gene match. Germline values: CDR1 MNHEY, CDR2 SMNVEV (reference sequence). The CDR3 extends over 18 amino acids. The CDR3, as DNA: TGTGCCAGCAGTTTCAGGACTAGCGGGGGGCTCTCCTACAATGAGCAGTTCTTC. It yields the protein CASSFRTSGGLSYNEQFF.

The chain couples TRBV28 to TRBJ2-3; possibly TRBD1 for D (5 bases). V shed 1 base and J shed 4 bases, with 12 bases lying between them. This CDR3 has 15 amino acids. The germline gives CDR1 MDHEN, CDR2 SYDVKM. The chain's CDR3 is CASSLLGQGADTQYF. The CDR3 DNA reads as TGTGCCAGCAGTTTATTGGGGCAGGGTGCAGATACGCAGTATTTT.

J is TRBJ1-2 and V is TRBV7-2; possibly TRBD1 for D (5 bases). This CDR3 is built from 15 residues. Germline-derived CDR1 and CDR2 are SGHTA and FQGNSA. The ends were cut back, 4 bases at V and 1 base at J, with 13 bases in the middle. The DNA for the CDR3 is TGTGCCAGCAGCTCCCTCGTGGGGCTTAACTATGGCTACACCTTC. Translating it yields CASSSLVGLNYGYTF.

The chain employs TRBV5-1 and TRBJ2-2; the D gene is possibly TRBD1 (5 bases). CDR1 SGHRS and CDR2 YFSETQ come from the germline V gene. V was pared by 0 bases and J by 2 bases, with 14 bases between. The CDR3 runs 17 residues. The CDR3 DNA sequence: TGCGCCAGCAGCTTGGCCTGGGGCCAGGATAACACCGGGGAGCTGTTTTTT. It translates to CASSLAWGQDNTGELFF.

The chain recombines TRBV19 with TRBJ1-4; no definite D call. Trimming pared 1 base from V and 8 bases from J, leaving 17 bases between. The germline V gene encodes CDR1 LNHDA and CDR2 SQIVND (reference sequence). This CDR3 is 16 amino acids long. For the CDR3, the DNA is TGTGCCAGTAGTATAGGAGAGAGTTCGAGGCGCGAAAAACTGTTTTTT. Its protein is CASSIGESSRREKLFF.

The chain uses TRBV3-1 (or the pseudogene TRBV3-2) and TRBJ1-4; 7 nucleotides align to TRBD1. Germline-derived CDR1 and CDR2 are LGHDT and YNNKEL (reference sequence). The CDR3 spans 14 residues. The junction had 4 bases not matched to a gene; V was cut back by 5 bases and J by 4 bases. CDR3 sequence reads: CASSEGTVNEKLFF. CDR3 DNA sequence: TGTGCCAGCAGCGAGGGGACAGTTAATGAAAAACTGTTTTTT.

This rearrangement joins TRBV30 to TRBJ2-5; 12 bases are shared with TRBD1. Germline trimming cut 4 bases from V and 5 bases from J; bases unmatched to any gene: 8. The CDR3 covers 15 residues. Per the germline V gene, CDR1 is GTSNPN and CDR2 is SVGIG (reference sequence). CDR3 coding DNA: TGTGCCTGGAATCCCGGGACAGGGGGCGCGGAGACCCAGTACTTC. It translates to CAWNPGTGGAETQYF.

The rearrangement uses TRBV5-1 and TRBJ2-6; a possible D gene is TRBD2 (6 bases). CDR1 and CDR2 from the germline V gene are SGHRS and YFSETQ. Trimming removed 4 bases at V and 0 bases at J, with 11 bases between. This CDR3 is 16 amino acids long. CDR3 region: CASSTGLSSGANVLTF. As DNA, the CDR3 is TGCGCCAGCAGCACGGGACTCTCCTCTGGGGCCAACGTCCTGACTTTC.

The gene calls are TRBV29-1 and TRBJ2-2; 7 bases match TRBD2. The length of the CDR3 is 14 residues. Germline V gives CDR1 SQVTM, CDR2 ANQGSEA. The ends lost 0 bases at V and 3 bases at J; junction bases unmatched: 1. CDR3 region: CSVEERGDTGELFF. The DNA for the CDR3 is TGCAGCGTTGAAGAACGGGGGGACACCGGGGAGCTGTTTTTT.